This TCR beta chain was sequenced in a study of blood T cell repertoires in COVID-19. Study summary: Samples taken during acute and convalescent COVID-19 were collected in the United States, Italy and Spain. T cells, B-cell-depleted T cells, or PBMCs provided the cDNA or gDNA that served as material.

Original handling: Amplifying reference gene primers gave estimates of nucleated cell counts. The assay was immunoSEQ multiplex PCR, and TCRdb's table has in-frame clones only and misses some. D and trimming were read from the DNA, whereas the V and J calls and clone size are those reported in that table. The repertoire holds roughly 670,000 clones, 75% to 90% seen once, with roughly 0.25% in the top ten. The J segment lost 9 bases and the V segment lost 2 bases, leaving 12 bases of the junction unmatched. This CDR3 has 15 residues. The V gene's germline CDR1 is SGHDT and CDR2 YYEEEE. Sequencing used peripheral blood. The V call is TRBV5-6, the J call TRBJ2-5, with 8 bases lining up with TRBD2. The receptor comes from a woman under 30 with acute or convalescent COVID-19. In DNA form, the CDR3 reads TGTGCCAGCAGCTTCGGTAGCGGGGCACTCGGGGCCCAGTACTTC. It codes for CASSFGSGALGAQYF.